This paragraph reports one T cell receptor (beta chain). Its target is not known. Measured with immunoSEQ multiplex PCR; TCRdb has only the in-frame clones, and not every one. Altogether approximately 100,000 clones are present, about 88% being singletons, with the ten largest covering over 15%. These data come from a study of T cell responses to AZD1222 COVID-19 vaccine. At the level of the study: Both about-4-week and about-12-week second-dose recipients were combined.

V lost 2 bases to trimming and J lost 1 base; unmatched junction nucleotides: 4. CDR1 and CDR2 from the germline V gene are SGHRS and YFSETQ. The CDR3 sequence is 16 residues long. The study's findings and limits: Elevations in Spike-specific TCR breadth and depth followed administration of two AZD1222 doses.

This rearrangement joins TRBV5-1 to TRBJ2-3, with TRBD2 identical over 10 bases. Sequenced here: peripheral blood, sampled on day 0 of AZD1222 vaccination. The TCR was taken from an adult in good health. CDR3 sequence: CASSFLAGAGTDTQYF. The CDR3 DNA follows: TGCGCCAGCAGCTTCCTAGCGGGAGCTGGCACAGATACGCAGTATTTT.